The 3 T cell receptor beta chains given below trace back to one sample, sequenced in a study of cytomegalovirus exposure and HLA in healthy donors. Vbeta (60) and Jbeta (13) primers were used in the PCR. The repertoire was sequenced with immunoSEQ multiplex PCR; TCRdb's copy has only in-frame clones and lacks some. The sample has about 180,000 clones, roughly 77% seen once. Source material: PBMCs. Source of these receptors: a woman in her 30s in good health and CMV-seropositive.

The rearrangement joins TRBV5-1 to TRBJ1-1, with D perhaps matching TRBD1 (5 bases). The CDR3 extends over 16 amino acids. Per the germline V gene, CDR1 is SGHRS and CDR2 is YFSETQ. The V gene lost 2 bases and the J gene lost 1 base, with 15 bases spanning the gap. The CDR3: CASSFLPGQTNTEAFF. CDR3 sequence (DNA): TGCGCCAGCAGCTTTCTGCCCGGACAAACGAACACTGAAGCTTTCTTT.

The chain has TRBV6-1 and TRBJ1-3; tentative D call: TRBD1 (6 bases). The germline V and J ends were trimmed by 1 base and 4 bases, with 11 bases remaining between them. The germline gives CDR1 MNHNS, CDR2 SASEGT. This CDR3 is built from 15 residues. CDR3 nucleotides: TGTGCCAGCAGTGAAGGGGGGCCGGGGGGAAACACCATATATTTT. Its translation: CASSEGGPGGNTIYF.

This chain joins TRBV7-8 and TRBJ2-3; TRBD2 matches at 12 bases. V lost 7 bases and J lost 4; bases outside the gene matches: 6. Germline CDR1 reads SGHVS; CDR2 reads FQNEAQ. The CDR3 sequence is 15 residues long. As DNA, the CDR3 is TGTGCCAGCAAAAGCCGACTAGCGGGGGCAGATACGCAGTATTTT. Translating gives CASKSRLAGADTQYF.